The present entry profiles one T cell receptor beta chain with its context. Losses at the gene ends were 6 bases for V and 5 bases for J; bases not matched to a gene: 12. Germline assignment: CDR1 SGHRS and CDR2 YFSETQ. This CDR3 spans 16 amino acids. This record comes from a study of cytomegalovirus exposure and HLA in healthy donors. Amplification used 60 Vbeta primers and 13 Jbeta primers. TCRdb's table, derived via immunoSEQ multiplex PCR, lists solely in-frame clones and lacks some. The repertoire holds about 95,000 clones, with about four fifths as singletons. Input material: PBMCs. The V call is TRBV5-1, the J call TRBJ1-4; 8 positions match TRBD1. This receptor was taken from a woman in her 40s in good health and CMV-seropositive. In DNA form, the CDR3 reads TGCGCCAGCACCCGCGGACAGGGCGGGGGAAATGAAAAACTGTTTTTT. This codes for CASTRGQGGGNEKLFF.